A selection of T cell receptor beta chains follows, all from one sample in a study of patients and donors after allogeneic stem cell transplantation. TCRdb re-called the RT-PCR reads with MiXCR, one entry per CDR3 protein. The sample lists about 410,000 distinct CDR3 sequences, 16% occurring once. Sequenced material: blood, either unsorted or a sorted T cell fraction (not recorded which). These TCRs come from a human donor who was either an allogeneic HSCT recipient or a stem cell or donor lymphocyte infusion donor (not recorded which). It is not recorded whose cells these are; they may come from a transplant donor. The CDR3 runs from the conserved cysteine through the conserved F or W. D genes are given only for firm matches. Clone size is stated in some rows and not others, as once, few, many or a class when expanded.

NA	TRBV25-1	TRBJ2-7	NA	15	CASSELTPSSYEQYF	TGTGCCAGCAGTGAACTGACACCCAGCTCCTACGAGCAGTACTTC
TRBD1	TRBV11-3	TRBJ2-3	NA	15	CASSETPGQADTQYF	TGTGCCAGCAGCGAAACACCGGGACAGGCAGATACGCAGTATTTT
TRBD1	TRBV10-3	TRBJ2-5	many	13	CATQTGNQETQYF	TGTGCCACCCAGACAGGGAACCAAGAGACCCAGTACTTC
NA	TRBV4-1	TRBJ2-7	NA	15	CASSQVGLLKAEQYF	TGCGCCAGCAGCCAAGTTGGGCTCCTAAAGGCCGAGCAGTACTTC
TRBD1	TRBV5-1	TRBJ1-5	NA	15	CASSPDRSDNQPQHF	TGCGCCAGCAGCCCGGACAGGTCGGACAATCAGCCCCAGCATTTT
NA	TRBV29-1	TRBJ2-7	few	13	CSVVQPSSYEQYF	TGCAGCGTTGTTCAACCCAGCTCCTACGAGCAGTACTTC
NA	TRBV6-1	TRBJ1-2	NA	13	CASSVGGKYGYTF	TGTGCCAGCAGTGTAGGGGGAAAGTATGGCTACACCTTC
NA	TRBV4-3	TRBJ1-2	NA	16	CASSQAGGEGSYGYTF	TGCGCCAGCAGCCAGGCTGGAGGGGAGGGAAGCTATGGCTACACCTTC
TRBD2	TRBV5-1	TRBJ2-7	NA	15	CASSGLAGMVYEQYF	TGCGCCAGCTCAGGACTAGCGGGAATGGTATACGAGCAGTACTTC
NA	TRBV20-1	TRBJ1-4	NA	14	CSAEVKGTNEKLFF	TGCAGTGCGGAGGTTAAGGGCACTAATGAAAAACTGTTTTTT
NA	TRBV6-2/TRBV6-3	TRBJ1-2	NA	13	CASSYDPFYGYTF	TGTGCCAGCAGTTACGATCCTTTCTATGGCTACACCTTC
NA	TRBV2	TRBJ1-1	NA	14	CASSENPDSLSAFF	TGTGCCAGCAGTGAGAACCCGGATAGTTTGAGTGCTTTCTTT
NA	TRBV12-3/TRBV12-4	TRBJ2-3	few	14	CASTLGRRADTQYF	TGTGCCAGCACCTTGGGCAGGAGAGCAGATACGCAGTATTTT
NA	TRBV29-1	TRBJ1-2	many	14	CSVGPPWGSEGYTF	TGCAGCGTTGGGCCCCCTTGGGGATCGGAAGGCTACACCTTC
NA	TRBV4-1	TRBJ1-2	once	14	CASSHVGTADGYTF	TGCGCCAGCAGCCACGTCGGGACGGCGGATGGCTACACCTTC
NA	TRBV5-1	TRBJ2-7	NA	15	CASRARQTYSYEQYF	TGCGCCAGCAGAGCCCGACAGACGTATTCCTACGAGCAGTACTTC
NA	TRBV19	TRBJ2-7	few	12	CASSMEQGEQYF	TGTGCCAGTAGTATGGAGCAGGGCGAGCAGTACTTC